One sample yielded the 13 T cell receptor beta chains listed below, sequenced in a study of cytomegalovirus exposure and HLA in healthy donors. PCR employed 60 Vbeta and 13 Jbeta primers. Some clones are missing from TCRdb's copy, which holds only in-frame ones; the method was immunoSEQ multiplex PCR. The data show 180,000 or so clones, roughly 80% seen once. The sequencing input was PBMCs. All receptors derive from a woman in her thirties or forties in good health and CMV-seropositive.

The gene calls are TRBV5-1 and TRBJ2-5, with a weak D call TRBD1 (5 bases). With 0 bases removed from V and 3 bases from J, the gap between germline ends came to 6 bases. CDR3 length equals 13 residues. CDR1 and CDR2 from the germline V gene are SGHRS and YFSETQ. Here the CDR3 DNA reads TGCGCCAGCAGCTTGGCCAGGGAAGAGACCCAGTACTTC. As protein: CASSLAREETQYF.

The chain has TRBV28 and TRBJ2-6; D ambiguous. Between the trimmed V and J ends, which lost 1 base and 2 bases, there was a span of 9 bases. Germline CDR1 reads MDHEN; CDR2 reads SYDVKM. The CDR3 covers 16 residues. CDR3 bases: TGTGCCAGCAGTTTATCGCTGGTAGCTGGGGCCAACGTCCTGACTTTC. It specifies CASSLSLVAGANVLTF.

In its sample, this clone was seen a few times. The chain uses TRBV29-1 and TRBJ2-3; D is possibly TRBD2 (5 bases). Trimming removed 7 bases at V and 2 bases at J, with 7 bases between. CDR1 and CDR2 from the germline V gene are SQVTM and ANQGSEA. The CDR3 totals 11 residues. The CDR3 is CSDGNTDTQYF. In nucleotides, the CDR3 is TGCAGCGACGGGAACACAGATACGCAGTATTTT.

This chain connects TRBV7-9 to TRBJ2-1; D is ambiguous. The germline CDR1 and CDR2 sequences are SEHNR and FQNEAQ (reference sequence). Trimming left V 5 bases short and J 8 bases short, with 13 bases between. This CDR3 has 13 amino acids. The CDR3 DNA reads TGTGCCAGCAGCAAAGGTGGCGCGGATGAGCAGTTCTTC. This translates into CASSKGGADEQFF.

V usage is TRBV4-1 and J usage is TRBJ2-3, with D possibly matching TRBD2 (6 bases). The germline CDR1 and CDR2 sequences are MGHRA and YSYEKL. Trimming cost V 7 bases and J 4 bases, with 15 bases left between them. CDR3 length: 14 residues. CDR3 sequence (DNA): TGCGCCAGCACCCGGGGCCCGGGGGCAGATACGCAGTATTTT. Amino acids: CASTRGPGADTQYF.

The chain recombines TRBV7-2 with TRBJ2-3; the match to TRBD1 covers 9 bases. The V gene's germline CDR1 is SGHTA and CDR2 FQGNSA. J was trimmed by 6 bases and V by 6 bases; bases with no gene match: 19. The CDR3 extends over 18 amino acids. The DNA of the CDR3 is TGTGCCAGCAGTACGACACTACCGGGACAGGGAGGTTCGGATACGCAGTATTTT. Amino acids: CASSTTLPGQGGSDTQYF.

Only a few counts were recorded for this clone. This chain joins TRBV10-3 and TRBJ2-1; 12 positions match TRBD2. In germline, CDR1 is ENHRY, CDR2 SYGVKD. V shed 6 bases, J shed 1 base, and the junction held 1 base outside the gene matches. This CDR3 spans 15 amino acids. CDR3 sequence (DNA): TGTGCCATCAGCCTAGCGGGAGGGTCCTACAATGAGCAGTTCTTC. Its protein is CAISLAGGSYNEQFF.

The V and J genes are TRBV4-2 and TRBJ2-1, with D possibly matching TRBD2 (6 bases). The CDR3 is 15 amino acids. The V gene lost 0 bases and the J gene lost 6 bases, with 12 bases spanning the gap. Germline-derived CDR1 and CDR2 are LGHNA and YNFKEQ. Here the CDR3 DNA reads TGTGCCAGCAGCCAAGATTACGGGAGTGTCAATGAGCAGTTCTTC. Translated: CASSQDYGSVNEQFF.

This clone came up once. A read error may account for a junction end that differs from germline. This sequence joins TRBV7-7 and TRBJ2-3; TRBD1 might be the D (5 bases). The germline CDR1 and CDR2 sequences are SSHAT and FNYEAQ (reference sequence). This CDR3 has 13 amino acids. CDR3 nucleotides: TGTGCTAGCAGCAAAGGGGATACAGATACGCAGTATTTT. It is translated as CASSKGDTDTQYF.

The V call is TRBV19, the J call TRBJ2-2; D remains unclear. The CDR3 sequence is 13 residues long. Germline V CDR1 and CDR2: LNHDA, SQIVND (reference sequence). The V end was cut by 0 bases, the J end by 6 bases, with 5 bases between. Here the CDR3 DNA reads TGTGCCAGTAGTATAGATCCAGCCGGGGAGCTGTTTTTT. Its protein product is CASSIDPAGELFF.

The chain couples TRBV2 to TRBJ2-1; maybe TRBD2 (6 bases). V lost 4 bases and J lost 4, with 14 bases in between. The CDR3 totals 15 residues. Germline V CDR1 and CDR2: SNHLY, FYNNEI. This chain's CDR3 is CASSVQEGPYNEQFF. The CDR3 DNA reads as TGTGCCAGCAGTGTCCAGGAGGGCCCATACAATGAGCAGTTCTTC.

This chain connects TRBV5-1 to TRBJ2-3; D is unclear. Trimming took 3 bases from V and 2 from J, leaving 7 bases between them. CDR1 is SGHRS and CDR2 is YFSETQ in the germline V gene. The CDR3 spans 13 residues. The CDR3 nucleotides read TGCGCCAGCAGCTCAGAACCCACAGATACGCAGTATTTT. It encodes CASSSEPTDTQYF.

The chain couples TRBV5-1 to TRBJ2-7; 9 positions agree with TRBD1. CDR1 is SGHRS and CDR2 is YFSETQ in the germline V gene. With 5 bases clipped from V and 1 base from J, the junction kept 4 bases outside the gene matches. The CDR3 length is 14 residues. The CDR3 DNA is TGCGCCAGCAGGTCCGGGACAGGGTCCTACGAGCAGTACTTC. Translation gives CASRSGTGSYEQYF.